Reported below is one TCR beta chain. This specimen belongs to a study of cytomegalovirus exposure and HLA in healthy donors. PCR employed 60 Vbeta and 13 Jbeta primers. Generated by immunoSEQ multiplex PCR, the TCRdb table keeps only in-frame clones and is missing some. Of about 150,000 clones listed, 75% to 90% are singletons. This receptor was identified in a woman between 18 and 30 years old in good health and CMV-seronegative. The sequenced sample consisted of PBMCs.

CDR3 sequence: CASSDGTSGSGELFF. The CDR3, as DNA: TGTGCCAGCAGTGACGGGACTAGCGGGAGCGGGGAGCTGTTTTTT. The chain links TRBV6-4 to TRBJ2-2; 14 positions agree with TRBD2. Germline loops: CDR1 MRHNA, CDR2 SNTAGT. Trimming cost V 2 bases and J 7 bases; bases outside gene matches: 0. There are 15 residues in the CDR3.